These 31 T cell receptor beta chains share one sample of origin, sequenced in a study of cytomegalovirus exposure and HLA in healthy donors (dated by TCRdb to 2015 to 2018). Library preparation used the immunoSEQ multiplex PCR assay. A mixture of 60 forward primers for TCR Vbeta segments and 13 reverse primers for TCR Jbeta segments was used in the multiplex PCR. The table was pulled from immuneACCESS by TCRdb, which kept in-frame rearrangements only. Such tables lose some clones; where checked, under half of the loss comes from unresolved V genes, and the rest has no known cause. In this sample the table shows approximately 180,000 clones, about 90% of which occur a single time. The biggest ten clones account for roughly 0.24% of the sample. Sequencing input: PBMCs. These receptor sequences come from a girl less than two years old in good health and CMV-seronegative.

The DNA for the CDR3 is TGTGCCAGCAGGGACCCCGTGACAGGACATTACGAGCAGTACTTC. It encodes CASRDPVTGHYEQYF. The chain links TRBV6-5 to TRBJ2-7; D might be TRBD1 (6 bases). Germline V gene data show CDR1 as MNHEY and CDR2 as SVGAGI. The CDR3 covers 15 residues. V dropped 6 bases and J dropped 4 bases, with 19 bases sitting between them.

As DNA, the CDR3 is TGTGCCAGCAGCCCTCGGACTAGCGGCACAGATACGCAGTATTTT. Encoded protein: CASSPRTSGTDTQYF. V is TRBV7-2 and J is TRBJ2-3; TRBD2 matches 9 bases. J was trimmed by 1 base and V by 5 bases; bases with no gene match: 4. The CDR3 runs to 15 residues. CDR1 is SGHTA and CDR2 is FQGNSA in the germline V gene.

V and J are TRBV19 and TRBJ1-4, with D hard to call. V dropped 3 bases and J dropped 0 bases, with 20 bases sitting between them. The germline gives CDR1 LNHDA, CDR2 SQIVND (reference sequence). The CDR3 runs to 19 residues. The CDR3 loop is CASSMSLSSITATNEKLFF. The CDR3 DNA is TGTGCCAGTAGTATGTCTTTGTCGAGCATAACTGCAACTAATGAAAAACTGTTTTTT.

The chain recombines TRBV9 with TRBJ2-7, with TRBD2 identical over 7 bases. This CDR3 is built from 14 residues. Germline V gene data show CDR1 as SGDLS and CDR2 as YYNGEE. The V gene end was trimmed by 2 bases and the J gene end by 1 base; junction bases not matched to a gene: 3. The CDR3 bases are TGTGCCAGCAGCGTGGGAGGGGAATCCTACGAGCAGTACTTC. Its translation is CASSVGGESYEQYF.

V is TRBV6-5 and J is TRBJ1-5; D call uncertain. CDR1 and CDR2 from the germline V gene are MNHEY and SVGAGI. Trimming pared 2 bases from V and 4 bases from J, leaving 6 bases between. The CDR3 runs 13 residues. The chain's CDR3 is CASSYPPNQPQHF. For the CDR3, the DNA is TGTGCCAGCAGTTACCCCCCTAATCAGCCCCAGCATTTT.

The V call is TRBV30, the J call TRBJ2-7; D is perhaps TRBD1 (5 bases). Trimming took 5 bases from V and 0 from J, leaving 8 bases between them. The CDR3 is 12 amino acids. CDR1 and CDR2 (germline): GTSNPN, SVGIG (reference sequence). In nucleotides, the CDR3 is TGTGCCTGGGGGGCGAACTCCTACGAGCAGTACTTC. It yields the protein CAWGANSYEQYF.

The rearrangement joins TRBV4-1 to TRBJ2-1, with D maybe TRBD1 (5 bases). The V end lost 3 bases, the J end lost 0 bases, and 15 bases lay between the germline ends. Germline V lookup: CDR1 MGHRA, CDR2 YSYEKL. The CDR3 has 17 residues. The CDR3 DNA sequence: TGCGCCAGCAGCCAGAACTCCGACAGAGCCTCCTACAATGAGCAGTTCTTC. It is translated as CASSQNSDRASYNEQFF.

This chain links TRBV4-2 with TRBJ2-2; 9 nucleotides align to TRBD2. Germline CDR1 is LGHNA and CDR2 is YNFKEQ. The trim removed 1 base at V and 0 bases at J, leaving 6 bases unmatched. CDR3 length: 18 amino acids. This CDR3 reads CASSQVVAGEPNTGELFF. The CDR3 DNA reads TGTGCCAGCAGCCAAGTGGTAGCGGGAGAGCCGAACACCGGGGAGCTGTTTTTT.

The rearrangement links TRBV19 to TRBJ2-1, with a tentative D call TRBD1 (5 bases). The CDR3 contains 13 residues. From germline, CDR1 is LNHDA and CDR2 SQIVND (reference sequence). Trimming stripped 2 bases from V and 7 bases from J, with 9 bases between. The DNA of the CDR3 is TGTGCCAGTAGTATAACAGGCAAGAATGAGCAGTTCTTC. It codes for CASSITGKNEQFF.

This clone has only one observation. The chain is built from TRBV27 and TRBJ2-5; TRBD2 matches 15 bases. V trimming: 2 bases; J trimming: 4 bases; junction bases outside the gene matches: 5. Looked up from germline, CDR1 is MNHEY and CDR2 is SMNVEV (reference sequence). The CDR3 has 17 amino acids. The CDR3: CASSLAPGLAGGETQYF. For the CDR3, the DNA is TGTGCCAGCAGTTTAGCGCCGGGACTAGCGGGAGGAGAGACCCAGTACTTC.

The V and J genes are TRBV4-2 and TRBJ1-2; D ambiguous. From germline, CDR1 is LGHNA and CDR2 YNFKEQ. Trimming removed 4 bases at V and 8 bases at J, with 17 bases between. This CDR3 has 14 amino acids. CDR3 nucleotides: TGTGCCAGCAGCCCCCAGGACGGGGAGGGCGGCTACACCTTC. Protein: CASSPQDGEGGYTF.

The chain recombines TRBV11-2 with TRBJ1-2; 8 bases are shared with TRBD1. CDR1 SGHAT and CDR2 FQNNGV come from the germline V gene. CDR3 size: 16 residues. J lost 6 bases, V lost 1 base, and 10 bases had no gene match. Here the CDR3 reads CASSLVRTGYVDGYTF. For the CDR3, the DNA is TGTGCCAGCAGCTTAGTGAGGACAGGGTATGTGGATGGCTACACCTTC.

The chain combines TRBV6-1 with TRBJ1-2, with 8 positions matching TRBD1. CDR1 is MNHNS, CDR2 SASEGT, per germline. V was pared by 2 bases and J by 6 bases, with 11 bases of the junction left unmatched. The CDR3 contains 16 residues. CDR3 sequence: CASSEPAGQGFDGYTF. The CDR3 nucleotides are TGTGCCAGCAGTGAACCCGCCGGACAGGGTTTCGATGGCTACACCTTC.

The chain uses TRBV19 and TRBJ2-7, with D possibly matching TRBD2 (6 bases). The germline gives CDR1 LNHDA, CDR2 SQIVND (reference sequence). V gave up 3 bases and J gave up 3 bases, with 9 bases separating them. The CDR3 is made up of 13 amino acids. The CDR3 loop reads CASSIKEGYEQYF. The CDR3 coding sequence is TGTGCCAGTAGTATCAAGGAGGGCTACGAGCAGTACTTC.

The V gene is TRBV6-6, the J gene TRBJ2-7; 11 positions match TRBD1. The germline gives CDR1 MNHNY, CDR2 SVGAGI (reference sequence). This CDR3 contains 14 residues. J gave up 3 bases and V 5 bases, and 3 bases lay outside the gene matches. The CDR3 reads CASSMGQGGYEQYF. The CDR3 nucleotides read TGTGCCAGCAGTATGGGACAGGGGGGCTACGAGCAGTACTTC.

The V call is TRBV25-1, the J call TRBJ1-5; D is possibly TRBD1 (6 bases). CDR3 length: 14 residues. Germline V gives CDR1 MGHDK, CDR2 SYGVNS. V lost 2 bases, J lost 7 bases, and 12 bases lay in between. CDR3 nucleotides: TGTGCCAGCAGTGAAGACGGGGGGGGCCAGCCCCAGCATTTT. It encodes CASSEDGGGQPQHF.

This clone appeared a few times. This sequence joins TRBV10-3 and TRBJ1-5, with 10 bases fitting TRBD1. This CDR3 has 13 residues. Germline V lookup: CDR1 ENHRY, CDR2 SYGVKD. V lost 10 bases to trimming and J lost 2 bases; unmatched junction nucleotides: 2. CDR3 in amino acids: CATGTGGNQPQHF. The CDR3 coding sequence is TGTGCCACCGGGACAGGGGGCAATCAGCCCCAGCATTTT.

The V and J genes are TRBV4-1 and TRBJ2-1; 7 bases line up with TRBD2. After removal of 6 bases from V and 9 bases from J, the junction contained 14 bases not matched to a gene. The CDR3 is 15 amino acids. CDR1 is MGHRA and CDR2 is YSYEKL in the germline V gene. Here the CDR3 DNA reads TGCGCCAGCAGGCTCATACTAGCGAGTGTAGGTGAGCAGTTCTTC. Translated: CASRLILASVGEQFF.

In its sample, this clone was seen once. The chain couples TRBV7-2 to TRBJ2-3; D may be TRBD2 (6 bases). CDR1 and CDR2 from the germline V gene are SGHTA and FQGNSA. V shed 0 bases and J shed 0 bases, with 7 bases lying between them. CDR3 size: 15 residues. CDR3 sequence: CASSLARESTDTQYF. The CDR3 bases are TGTGCCAGCAGCTTAGCCCGGGAGAGCACAGATACGCAGTATTTT. Full variable domain (missing parts from reference TRBV7-2 and TRBJ2-3): GAGVSQSPSNKVTEKGKDVELRCDPISGHTALYWYRQSLGQGLEFLIYFQGNSAPDKSGLPSDRFSAERTGGSVSTLTIQRTQQEDSAVYLCASSLARESTDTQYFGPGTRLTVL.

The chain combines TRBV29-1 with TRBJ1-2; 8 bases are a match to TRBD1. CDR3 length equals 14 residues. After removal of 5 bases from V and 6 bases from J, the junction contained 11 bases not matched to a gene. Germline V gives CDR1 SQVTM, CDR2 ANQGSEA. The CDR3 DNA reads TGCAGCGTTACCGTGGACAGGGACGGCCATGGCTACACCTTC. This sequence encodes CSVTVDRDGHGYTF.

The chain employs TRBV11-2 and TRBJ2-1; D is ambiguous. Trimming pared 0 bases from V and 6 bases from J, leaving 6 bases between. The CDR3 has 13 amino acids. CDR1 and CDR2 from the germline V gene are SGHAT and FQNNGV. CDR3 in amino acids: CASSLDPSNEQFF. The DNA for the CDR3 is TGTGCCAGCAGCTTAGATCCGAGCAATGAGCAGTTCTTC.

The V gene is TRBV4-2, the J gene TRBJ2-5; TRBD2 agrees at 7 bases. Gene TRBJ2-7 matches the end of the DNA better, so the J call may be wrong. The CDR3 is 15 residues long. From germline, CDR1 is LGHNA and CDR2 YNFKEQ. The CDR3, as DNA: TGTGCCAGCAGCCTCCGACTAGCAGGAGCCTACGAGCAGTACTTC. The encoded protein is CASSLRLAGAYEQYF.

The chain recombines TRBV2 with TRBJ2-7; perhaps TRBD1 as D (5 bases). The V and J ends lost 6 bases and 5 bases respectively, with 14 bases between them. Germline V CDR1 and CDR2: SNHLY, FYNNEI. The CDR3 length is 13 residues. In DNA form, the CDR3 reads TGTGCCAGCAGCCCCCCAGGGTACAACGAGCAGTACTTC. Translation gives CASSPPGYNEQYF.

The chain recombines TRBV27 with TRBJ2-5; 7 bases align to TRBD1. J was trimmed by 1 base and V by 7 bases; bases with no gene match: 9. Looked up from germline, CDR1 is MNHEY and CDR2 is SMNVEV (reference sequence). This CDR3 has 15 amino acids. The CDR3 DNA follows: TGTGCCAGCATGCCCTTGACAGGGAGCCAAGAGACCCAGTACTTC. This codes for CASMPLTGSQETQYF.

The chain is built from TRBV27 and TRBJ2-1; TRBD2 matches at 14 bases. The CDR3 spans 21 residues. V lost 7 bases and J lost 4; bases outside the gene matches: 21. CDR1 and CDR2 from the germline V gene are MNHEY and SMNVEV (reference sequence). CDR3 sequence reads: CASTPRSGVRTSGRFYNEQFF. CDR3 DNA sequence: TGTGCCAGCACCCCAAGATCGGGGGTCAGGACTAGCGGGAGGTTTTACAATGAGCAGTTCTTC.

The CDR3 is CASQVAIVRPDEQFF. CDR3 in DNA: TGTGCCAGCCAGGTAGCGATAGTCAGGCCCGATGAGCAGTTCTTC. The V and J genes are TRBV2 and TRBJ2-1; TRBD2 is a possible D gene (5 bases). V shed 8 bases and J shed 8 bases, with 22 bases lying between them. Germline lookup yields CDR1 SNHLY and CDR2 FYNNEI. The CDR3 runs 15 residues.

This chain joins TRBV30 and TRBJ2-7; D perhaps matches TRBD1 (5 bases). CDR1 is GTSNPN, CDR2 SVGIG, per germline (reference sequence). V lost 6 bases to trimming and J lost 3 bases, with 9 bases between them. This CDR3 contains 11 residues. The CDR3 loop reads CACRQYYEQYF. As DNA, the CDR3 is TGTGCCTGTAGACAGTACTACGAGCAGTACTTC. Filled out from reference TRBV30 and TRBJ2-7, the complete variable domain reads SQTIHQWPATLVQPVGSPLSLECTVEGTSNPNLYWYRQAAGRGLQLLFYSVGIGQISSEVPQNLSASRPQDRQFILSSKKLLLSDSGFYLCACRQYYEQYFGPGTRLTVT.

The rearrangement links TRBV30 to TRBJ2-1, with a possible D match to TRBD2 (5 bases). Germline V lookup: CDR1 GTSNPN, CDR2 SVGIG (reference sequence). The CDR3 is 14 residues long. Trimming pared 2 bases from V and 5 bases from J, leaving 13 bases between. The CDR3 here is CAWSNTLGDNEQFF. The CDR3, as DNA: TGTGCCTGGAGTAATACTCTCGGGGACAATGAGCAGTTCTTC. The variable domain in full, completed from reference TRBV30 and TRBJ2-1, reads SQTIHQWPATLVQPVGSPLSLECTVEGTSNPNLYWYRQAAGRGLQLLFYSVGIGQISSEVPQNLSASRPQDRQFILSSKKLLLSDSGFYLCAWSNTLGDNEQFFGPGTRLTVL.

The chain joins TRBV13 to TRBJ1-6; D gene ambiguous. V lost 3 bases, J lost 0 bases, and 6 bases lay in between. Per germline, CDR1 PRHDT and CDR2 FYEKMQ (reference sequence). CDR3 length equals 15 residues. This CDR3 is CASSFDSSYNSPLHF. DNA of the CDR3: TGTGCCAGCAGCTTCGATAGCTCCTATAATTCACCCCTCCACTTT. The full variable domain, in which reference TRBV13 and TRBJ1-6 provide the parts outside the CDR3, is AAGVIQSPRHLIKEKRETATLKCYPIPRHDTVYWYQQGPGQDPQFLISFYEKMQSDKGSIPDRFSAQQFSDYHSELNMSSLELGDSALYFCASSFDSSYNSPLHFGNGTRLTVT.

The rearrangement links TRBV7-3 to TRBJ2-7; no firm D call. The ends were cut back, 6 bases at V and 3 bases at J, with 18 bases in the middle. The CDR3 extends over 15 amino acids. Germline CDR1 reads SGHTA; CDR2 reads FQGTGA. DNA of the CDR3: TGTGCCAGCAGTAGGAGAATGAGGTTCTTCTACGAGCAGTACTTC. Translating it yields CASSRRMRFFYEQYF.

CDR3 sequence: CAISGQGTKGIQYF. In nucleotides, the CDR3 is TGTGCCATCAGTGGACAGGGGACGAAGGGCATTCAGTACTTC. The chain recombines TRBV10-3 with TRBJ2-4; TRBD1 aligns across 8 bases. J lost 9 bases, V lost 4 bases, and 8 bases had no gene match. Germline V gene lookup returns CDR1 ENHRY and CDR2 SYGVKD. The CDR3 totals 14 residues.